Each of the 24 T cell receptor beta chains below was sequenced from the same sample in a study of early T cells in non-severe SARS-CoV-2 infection. TCRdb independently ran MiXCR on the 5' RACE reads; one entry per CDR3 protein. The table has tens of thousands of distinct CDR3 sequences, around 23% seen once; the top ten hold 4.6%. Sample: whole blood, taken at baseline. These receptors all stem from an adult who was a healthcare worker with PCR-confirmed SARS-CoV-2 infection or an uninfected control (not recorded which).

In this sample, this clonotype turned up a few times. V gene TRBV11-2 combines with J gene TRBJ2-5, with TRBD1 as a possible D gene (7 bases). The V end was cut by 3 bases, the J end by 5 bases, with 13 bases between. CDR1 and CDR2 from the germline V gene are SGHAT and FQNNGV. CDR3 length equals 14 residues. Here the CDR3 DNA reads TGTGCCAGCAGCTTGGCAGGGGGGTCGGAGACCCAGTACTTC. Its translation is CASSLAGGSETQYF.

The chain joins TRBV7-8 to TRBJ1-3, with TRBD1 matching over 7 bases. Germline V gene lookup returns CDR1 SGHVS and CDR2 FQNEAQ. The CDR3 runs to 16 residues. J gave up 0 bases and V 5 bases, and 7 bases lay outside the gene matches. CDR3 bases: TGTGCCAGCAGCCGAACACAGGGGAGCTCTGGAAACACCATATATTTT. Encoded protein: CASSRTQGSSGNTIYF.

The rearrangement joins TRBV6-2 or TRBV6-3 to TRBJ2-3; no clear D. Germline lookup yields CDR1 MNHEY and CDR2 SVGEGT. This CDR3 has 11 residues. The V and J ends lost 8 bases and 7 bases respectively, with 10 bases between them. CDR3 bases: TGTGCCAGCCGAAGCATTTATACGCAGTATTTT. Translated: CASRSIYTQYF.

V and J are TRBV12-3 or TRBV12-4 and TRBJ1-1; no firm D call. With 5 bases removed from V and 1 base from J, the gap between germline ends came to 11 bases. This CDR3 spans 14 amino acids. Here the CDR3 DNA reads TGTGCCAGCAGTCCCGCCCTCCGGAACACTGAAGCTTTCTTT. Its protein is CASSPALRNTEAFF.

This clonotype was seen only once. The chain links TRBV20-1 to TRBJ2-7; possibly TRBD2 for D (6 bases). In germline, CDR1 is DFQATT, CDR2 SNEGSKA (reference sequence). The CDR3 is 14 amino acids. Trimming shortened V by 5 bases and J by 2 bases, and 16 bases separated the two germline ends. The CDR3 loop reads CSAGLGGYAYEQYF. For the CDR3, the DNA is TGCAGTGCTGGCCTGGGGGGTTATGCCTACGAGCAGTACTTC.

The CDR3 DNA sequence: TGCGCCAGCAGCCAAGATAACGGGGAGCTGTTTTTT. This encodes CASSQDNGELFF. The chain uses TRBV4-1 and TRBJ2-2, with D hard to call. The V end was cut by 0 bases, the J end by 7 bases, with 3 bases between. CDR3 length: 12 amino acids. Germline lookup yields CDR1 MGHRA and CDR2 YSYEKL.

This clonotype appeared once. The genes are TRBV18 and TRBJ2-3; 8 bases match TRBD1. V dropped 5 bases and J dropped 6; count of bases not matched to a gene: 4. Germline V gives CDR1 KGHSH, CDR2 LQKENI. The CDR3 has 13 amino acids. CDR3 bases: TGTGCCAGCTCAGCGACAGGGGCCGATACGCAGTATTTT. Protein: CASSATGADTQYF.

The genes are TRBV2 and TRBJ1-1; D perhaps matches TRBD1 (6 bases). The CDR3 covers 14 residues. V lost 6 bases, J lost 3 bases, and 14 bases lay in between. Germline V gives CDR1 SNHLY, CDR2 FYNNEI. This CDR3 reads CASSLGQTYTEAFF. The CDR3 DNA sequence: TGTGCCAGCAGCCTAGGACAGACTTACACTGAAGCTTTCTTT.

V gene TRBV6-1 combines with J gene TRBJ2-7; D tentatively fits TRBD1 or TRBD2 (6 bases each). This CDR3 region has 15 residues. The V gene's germline CDR1 is MNHNS and CDR2 SASEGT. V lost 4 bases and J 2 bases, leaving 15 bases between the germline ends. DNA for the CDR3: TGTGCCAGCAGTGTACAGGGACTTGTCCCCTACGAGCAGTACTTC. As protein: CASSVQGLVPYEQYF.

This sequence joins TRBV6-5 and TRBJ1-1; D unresolved. CDR1 and CDR2 from the germline V gene are MNHEY and SVGAGI. This CDR3 has 12 residues. V was trimmed by 6 bases and J by 6 bases, leaving 11 bases between them. CDR3 DNA: TGTGCCAGCAGCTCGCCCTGGGCTGAAGCTTTCTTT. Its translation: CASSSPWAEAFF.

This clonotype was seen more than once but under ten times. The rearrangement links TRBV7-9 to TRBJ1-2; D is unresolved. Per the germline V gene, CDR1 is SEHNR and CDR2 is FQNEAQ (reference sequence). This CDR3 is built from 13 residues. Between the trimmed V and J ends, which lost 2 bases and 4 bases, there was a span of 8 bases. The CDR3 is CASSLNGLYGYTF. CDR3 nucleotide sequence: TGTGCCAGCAGCTTAAATGGCCTCTATGGCTACACCTTC. The entire variable domain, with the rest obtained from reference TRBV7-9 and TRBJ1-2, is as follows: DTGVSQNPRHKITKRGQNVTFRCDPISEHNRLYWYRQTLGQGPEFLTYFQNEAQLEKSRLLSDRFSAERPKGSFSTLEIQRTEQGDSAMYLCASSLNGLYGYTFGSGTRLTVV.

The chain joins TRBV6-1 to TRBJ2-3; 10 bases are shared with TRBD2. V was pared by 2 bases and J by 4 bases, with 3 bases of the junction left unmatched. CDR1 and CDR2 from the germline V gene are MNHNS and SASEGT. This CDR3 comprises 15 residues. The CDR3 spells CASSETSGGADTQYF. The CDR3 bases are TGTGCCAGCAGTGAAACCAGCGGGGGGGCAGATACGCAGTATTTT.

By its share, this clonotype is medium-sized (0.01 to 0.1%). This chain connects TRBV6-6 to TRBJ2-5; 10 bases match TRBD2. Germline CDR1 and CDR2: MNHNY and SVGAGI (reference sequence). The junction had 8 bases not matched to a gene; V was cut back by 2 bases and J by 5 bases. The CDR3 spans 16 residues. Here the CDR3 reads CASSYVRTSGGETQYF. For the CDR3, the DNA is TGTGCCAGCAGTTACGTAAGGACTAGCGGAGGCGAGACCCAGTACTTC.

The table lists this clonotype with a few counts. This sequence joins TRBV6-6 and TRBJ2-7; weak D call: TRBD2 (6 bases). The CDR3 runs to 13 residues. Germline CDR1 and CDR2: MNHNY and SVGAGI (reference sequence). Trimming left V 6 bases short and J 7 bases short, with 16 bases between. The CDR3 is CASRRDWWLEQYF. The CDR3 DNA follows: TGTGCCAGCAGGCGGGACTGGTGGTTGGAGCAGTACTTC.

This clonotype was observed a handful of times. The gene calls are TRBV10-3 and TRBJ2-3; TRBD1 or TRBD2 may be the D gene (5 bases each). Germline V gene sequence: CDR1 ENHRY, CDR2 SYGVKD. This CDR3 region has 13 residues. Trimming removed 6 bases at V and 2 bases at J, with 9 bases between. DNA for the CDR3: TGTGCCATCAGGGGGGAAACCACAGATACGCAGTATTTT. Translated, it gives CAIRGETTDTQYF.

The CDR3 DNA sequence: TGTGCCAGCAGTTTATCCAGCCGCTTTGGAAACACCATATATTTT. Its translation is CASSLSSRFGNTIYF. This chain connects TRBV27 to TRBJ1-3; no clear D. From germline, CDR1 is MNHEY and CDR2 SMNVEV (reference sequence). The CDR3 length is 15 residues. V lost 0 bases to trimming and J lost 3 bases, with 9 bases between them.

This clonotype has more than one count but fewer than ten. The rearrangement joins TRBV19 to TRBJ2-2, with a weak D call TRBD2 (5 bases). With 10 bases removed from V and 6 bases from J, the gap between germline ends came to 9 bases. Germline CDR1 LNHDA, CDR2 SQIVND (reference sequence). The length of the CDR3 is 11 residues. The CDR3 loop is CATLGAGELFF. CDR3 sequence (DNA): TGTGCCACCCTCGGGGCCGGGGAGCTGTTTTTT.

This clonotype has at least ten counts. The CDR3 nucleotides read TGTGCCACCACCGACGGGGCCGGGGAGCTGTTTTTT. Residues: CATTDGAGELFF. The chain employs TRBV24-1 and TRBJ2-2, with TRBD2 as a possible D gene (5 bases). The CDR3 is 12 residues long. Deletions cut 8 bases from V and 6 bases from J, with 9 bases between. CDR1 and CDR2 from the germline V gene are KGHDR and SFDVKD.

This clonotype was recorded only once. V usage is TRBV4-3 and J usage is TRBJ1-1; 8 bases align to TRBD1. The CDR3 covers 14 residues. V shed 4 bases and J 1 base; nucleotides not matched to a gene: 2. Germline V gene data show CDR1 as LGHNA and CDR2 as YSLEER. As DNA, the CDR3 is TGCGCCAGCAGCCTAGGGACAGGGAACACTGAAGCTTTCTTT. It is translated as CASSLGTGNTEAFF.

V gene TRBV4-1 combines with J gene TRBJ2-3; 13 bases match TRBD2. Looked up from germline, CDR1 is MGHRA and CDR2 is YSYEKL. The CDR3 is 16 amino acids. Trimming removed 0 bases from V and 6 bases from J; junction bases left unmatched: 3. CDR3 region: CASSQERTSGGDTQYF. The CDR3 DNA reads TGCGCCAGCAGCCAAGAGAGGACTAGCGGGGGCGATACGCAGTATTTT.

A few counts support this clonotype. V usage is TRBV2 and J usage is TRBJ1-1; D gene ambiguous. CDR1 is SNHLY and CDR2 is FYNNEI in the germline V gene. Trimming took 6 bases from V and 7 from J, leaving 12 bases between them. This CDR3 has 12 residues. In nucleotides, the CDR3 is TGTGCCAGCAGGGACGGTAAGGTTGAAGCTTTCTTT. Translated: CASRDGKVEAFF.

V usage is TRBV6-4 and J usage is TRBJ2-3; 11 bases align to TRBD2. The CDR3 totals 14 residues. The V and J ends lost 9 bases and 2 bases, in that order; junction bases with no gene match: 4. Germline lookup yields CDR1 MRHNA and CDR2 SNTAGT. This CDR3 is CASSSGGTTDTQYF. DNA of the CDR3: TGTGCCAGTTCTAGCGGGGGGACCACAGATACGCAGTATTTT.

There are a few counts of this clonotype. The chain employs TRBV4-3 and TRBJ2-7; D uncertain. Trimming took off 0 bases at V and 3 bases at J, with 12 bases between the two ends. Looked up from germline, CDR1 is LGHNA and CDR2 is YSLEER. The CDR3 runs to 15 residues. The CDR3 reads CASSQEDEENYEQYF. CDR3 nucleotides: TGCGCCAGCAGCCAAGAGGACGAAGAGAACTACGAGCAGTACTTC.

The CDR3 DNA follows: TGTGCCAGCAGCCAACAGGGGGGATGGTCCTACGAGCAGTACTTC. Amino acid sequence: CASSQQGGWSYEQYF. The chain joins TRBV14 to TRBJ2-7, with D perhaps TRBD1 (7 bases). V gave up 2 bases and J gave up 1 base, with 12 bases separating them. The CDR3 contains 15 residues. CDR1 and CDR2 (germline): SGHDN, FVKESK.